Presented here are 9 T cell receptor beta chains from one specimen sequenced in a study of TET2 disruption in CD19-targeted CAR T cells. Their antigen targets remain unknown. The treatment: autologous CTL019 cells: CD19 CAR with 4-1BB and CD3 zeta domains. Sequencing used immunoSEQ multiplex PCR; TCRdb keeps in-frame clones, though not all of them. This table lists around 30,000 clones. The sequencing used CD8- CAR+ T cells sorted from cultured blood T cells, collected for CD19 CAR T cell therapy. Subset described: CD8-negative CAR-positive T cells from the infusion product. These receptors came from a man between 65 and 85 years old with chronic lymphocytic leukemia.

As for this clone: From the germline J gene comes the end of the CDR3, since the read stops 3 residues before it. The chain joins TRBV28 to TRBJ2-7, with 8 positions matching TRBD1. CDR1 is MDHEN, CDR2 SYDVKM, per germline. The CDR3 extends over 15 amino acids. After removal of 2 bases from V and 4 bases from J, the junction contained 7 bases not matched to a gene. Incomplete CDR3 DNA: TGTGCCAGCAGTTTAGCGGCAGGGGGCGCGTACGAG. Translating it yields CASSLAAGGAYE. The full CDR3 protein reads CASSLAAGGAYEQYF.

A note on this clone: The CDR3 end lies 3 residues beyond the end of the read and is filled in from the germline J gene. The chain uses TRBV12-3 or TRBV12-4 and TRBJ2-2; 8 positions match TRBD2. The CDR3 length is 15 residues. Unmatched junction bases numbered 4, after V lost 6 bases and J lost 1 base. The CDR3 protein is CASRASGLNTGELFF. The covered CDR3 bases are TGTGCCAGCAGGGCTAGCGGGTTGAACACCGGGGAG.

As for this clone: Read data end 3 residues before the CDR3 end; the end is taken from the germline J gene. This chain joins TRBV12-3 or TRBV12-4 and TRBJ1-5; D remains ambiguous. The length of the CDR3 is 13 residues. Trimming stripped 5 bases from V and 0 bases from J, with 5 bases between. The CDR3 loop is CASSRNSNQPQHF. Incomplete CDR3 DNA: TGTGCCAGCAGTCGTAATAGCAATCAGCCC.

Concerning this clone: The read ends 3 residues before the CDR3 terminus; that terminus is restored from the germline J gene. The chain couples TRBV5-1 to TRBJ1-1; D uncertain. The length of the CDR3 is 11 residues. In germline, CDR1 is SGHRS, CDR2 YFSETQ. V lost 0 bases and J 7 bases, leaving 4 bases between the germline ends. CDR3 bases read: TGCGCCAGCAGCTTGGGCAGTGAA. Translating it yields CASSLGSE. The complete CDR3 sequence is CASSLGSEAFF.

The covered CDR3 bases are TGTGCCAGTAGCCCGGGGACTAGCGGGGTCTACGAG. Amino acid sequence: CASSPGTSGVYE. The CDR3 in its entirety is CASSPGTSGVYEAFF. This chain joins TRBV19 and TRBJ1-1; TRBD1 is a possible D gene (5 bases). The read stops 3 residues short of the end of the CDR3; the missing end is completed from the germline J gene. The CDR3 runs 15 residues. CDR1 and CDR2 (germline): LNHDA, SQIVND (reference sequence).

To note about this clone: The DNA ends 3 residues before the CDR3 does, and the rest of the CDR3 is filled in from the germline J gene. The chain combines TRBV12-3 or TRBV12-4 with TRBJ1-4; TRBD1 might be the D (6 bases). The germline V and J ends were trimmed by 5 bases and 6 bases, with 10 bases remaining between them. CDR3 length: 13 amino acids. The CDR3 spells CASSTGSDEKLFF. The covered CDR3 bases are TGTGCCAGCAGTACAGGGTCGGATGAAAAA.

Turning to this clone: Read sequence stops 3 residues before the CDR3 end, and the germline J gene provides the missing end. The V gene is TRBV19, the J gene TRBJ1-2, with a tentative D call TRBD1 (5 bases). CDR3 length: 12 residues. Germline loops: CDR1 LNHDA, CDR2 SQIVND (reference sequence). Trimming removed 4 bases at V and 4 bases at J, with 7 bases between. The DNA read from the CDR3 is TGTGCCAGTAGTAAACAGGTCTATGGC. Translated: CASSKQVYG. The full CDR3 reads CASSKQVYGYTF.

With regard to this clone: Other DNA sequences from this sample encode an identical CDR3 as well. CDR3 bases read: TGTGCCAGCTCACCGGCAGGAGGGCCCTCCTACGAG. Translation gives CASSPAGGPSYE. The whole CDR3 protein reads CASSPAGGPSYEQYF. This sequence joins TRBV18 and TRBJ2-7; perhaps TRBD2 as D (6 bases). The read falls 3 residues short of the CDR3 end, and the missing part is taken from the germline J gene. V shed 3 bases and J shed 0 bases, with 12 bases lying between them. The CDR3 extends over 15 amino acids. Germline V gene lookup returns CDR1 KGHSH and CDR2 LQKENI.

Of note for this clone: The read ends 3 residues before the CDR3 terminus; that terminus is restored from the germline J gene. The chain employs TRBV19 and TRBJ2-1; weak D call: TRBD1 (5 bases). Germline values: CDR1 LNHDA, CDR2 SQIVND (reference sequence). Trimming took off 6 bases at V and 8 bases at J, with 8 bases between the two ends. CDR3 length: 11 amino acids. CDR3 sequence reads: CASRAGHEQFF. The DNA read from the CDR3 is TGTGCCAGTAGGGCAGGGCATGAG.